The T cell receptor beta chain under discussion was sequenced for a study of blood T cell repertoires in COVID-19. Overall study: Nucleic acid was either cDNA or gDNA, and it came from T cells, B-cell-depleted T cells, or PBMCs.

TCRdb's copy holds only in-frame clones and misses some; the assay was immunoSEQ multiplex PCR. The table lists 450,000 or so clones, roughly 89% of them singletons, with roughly 0.84% in the top ten. Germline CDR1 SGHRS, CDR2 YFSETQ. The V gene end was trimmed by 4 bases and the J gene end by 1 base; junction bases not matched to a gene: 5. The CDR3 consists of 15 residues. The gene calls are TRBV5-1 and TRBJ2-5; 9 bases agree with TRBD2. The sequence was collected from a man between 18 and 29 years old with COVID-19, enrolled during active disease. The sample comprised peripheral blood. CDR3 coding DNA: TGCGCCAGCAGCCCCGGACTAGCGTCCCAAGAGACCCAGTACTTC. It codes for CASSPGLASQETQYF.